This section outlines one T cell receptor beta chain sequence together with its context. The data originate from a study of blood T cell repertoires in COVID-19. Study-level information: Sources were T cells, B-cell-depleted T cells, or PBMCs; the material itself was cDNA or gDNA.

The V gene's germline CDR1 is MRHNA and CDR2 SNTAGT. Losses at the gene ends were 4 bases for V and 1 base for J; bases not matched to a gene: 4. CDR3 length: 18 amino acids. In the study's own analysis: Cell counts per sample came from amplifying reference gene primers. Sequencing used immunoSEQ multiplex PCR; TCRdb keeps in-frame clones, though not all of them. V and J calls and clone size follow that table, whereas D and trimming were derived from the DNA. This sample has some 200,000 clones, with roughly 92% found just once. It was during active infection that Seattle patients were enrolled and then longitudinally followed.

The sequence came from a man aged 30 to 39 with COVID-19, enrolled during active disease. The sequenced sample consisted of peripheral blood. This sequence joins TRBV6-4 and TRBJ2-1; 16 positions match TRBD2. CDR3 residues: CASSAGLAGGQSYNEQFF. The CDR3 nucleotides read TGTGCCAGCAGTGCGGGACTAGCGGGGGGGCAGTCCTACAATGAGCAGTTCTTC.